Each of the 26 T cell receptor beta chains below was sequenced from the same sample in a study of T cells in Graves' hyperthyroidism and ophthalmopathy (dated by TCRdb to 2018 to 2020). To prepare the library, multiplex PCR was applied. TCRdb lists the instrument as Illumina HiSeq 2000. The TCR beta CDR3 regions were amplified from RNA transcripts. The first round of RT-PCR for the TCR CDR3 was performed with the HTBI primer set and the Qiagen OneStep RT-PCR kit. The public reads were run again by TCRdb, first through fastp at Q25 and then through MiXCR, and only productive beta chains were kept. Entries that share a CDR3 protein sequence are merged under the most common genes and DNA. This sample has roughly 580,000 distinct CDR3 sequences in its table, and approximately 15% of those were observed once. The ten top clones hold about 5.8% of the sample. Material: blood. Receptor source: a woman aged 25 to 39 with Graves' hyperthyroidism that later progressed to Graves' ophthalmopathy.

This clonotype was picked up many times. The chain is built from TRBV12-3 or TRBV12-4 and TRBJ1-1, with 7 bases aligning to TRBD1. J lost 4 bases, V lost 6 bases, and 8 bases had no gene match. The CDR3 runs 14 residues. CDR3 in DNA: TGTGCCAGCAGCCAAATCAGGGGGAGCACTGAAGCTTTCTTT. It specifies CASSQIRGSTEAFF.

Many counts were recorded for this clonotype. V is TRBV20-1 and J is TRBJ1-5, with D unclear. V was pared by 2 bases and J by 7 bases, with 12 bases between. The germline gives CDR1 DFQATT, CDR2 SNEGSKA (reference sequence). CDR3 length: 13 amino acids. This chain's CDR3 is CSARWEPAQPQHF. In DNA, the CDR3 is TGCAGTGCTAGATGGGAACCGGCCCAGCCCCAGCATTTT.

This clonotype turned up a few times. This may be a read error: a much more frequent sequence differs by one nucleotide. The chain joins TRBV7-8 to TRBJ2-5; D unresolved. Germline V gene data show CDR1 as SGHVS and CDR2 as FQNEAQ. This CDR3 region has 13 residues. The ends were cut back, 5 bases at V and 0 bases at J, with 7 bases in the middle. CDR3 sequence: CASSRDNQETQYF. As DNA, the CDR3 is TGTGCCAGCAGCAGAGACAACCAAGAGACCCAGTACTTC.

Of note for this clonotype: This may be a read error, as it is one base from a much larger clone. This CDR3 fails to terminate in the conserved phenylalanine or tryptophan, so it likely reflects a read error. The rearrangement uses TRBV7-9 and TRBJ1-1; D gene uncertain. This CDR3 has 14 amino acids. Germline CDR1 and CDR2: SEHNR and FQNEAQ (reference sequence). Between the trimmed V and J ends, which lost 1 base and 2 bases, there was a span of 8 bases. The CDR3 region is CASSLVEGNTEAFL. As DNA, the CDR3 is TGTGCCAGCAGCTTAGTAGAGGGAAACACTGAAGCTTTCTTG.

This clonotype was counted at least ten times. The DNA of the CDR3 is TGTGCCAGCAGTTACGACGGACGGGCCTATAATTCACCCCTCCACTTT. Its protein is CASSYDGRAYNSPLHF. The gene calls are TRBV6-1 and TRBJ1-6; unclear D gene. The V gene lost 5 bases and the J gene lost 2 bases, with 13 bases spanning the gap. Germline V gene sequence: CDR1 MNHNS, CDR2 SASEGT. The CDR3 consists of 16 residues.

This clonotype was counted a few times. V is TRBV11-3 and J is TRBJ1-2; no clear D. V was shortened by 0 bases and J by 0 bases, with 17 bases between the two germline ends. From germline, CDR1 is SGHNT and CDR2 YENEEA. This CDR3 contains 18 residues. The CDR3 is CASSLDTHSLPANYGYTF. The CDR3 bases are TGTGCCAGCAGCTTAGATACCCACAGCCTCCCAGCTAACTATGGCTACACCTTC.

This clonotype has a count of ten or more. This chain joins TRBV11-2 and TRBJ1-1; no clear D gene. The CDR3 consists of 14 residues. Germline V gene data show CDR1 as SGHAT and CDR2 as FQNNGV. Trimming removed 5 bases from V and 0 bases from J, with 10 bases in between. The CDR3 sequence: CASSLLRLNTEAFF. The CDR3 nucleotides read TGTGCCAGCAGCCTTCTACGCTTGAACACTGAAGCTTTCTTT.

J is TRBJ1-1 and V is TRBV6-1, with D unclear. V gave up 7 bases and J gave up 2 bases, with 17 bases separating them. Germline V gene sequence: CDR1 MNHNS, CDR2 SASEGT. The CDR3 covers 15 residues. CDR3 coding DNA: TGTGCCAGCACCGCCTGGAGGCAGAGCAACACTGAAGCTTTCTTT. Amino acids: CASTAWRQSNTEAFF.

Ten or more counts support this clonotype. This chain links TRBV5-1 with TRBJ2-3; D ambiguous. The CDR3 loop spans 13 amino acids. The V and J ends lost 6 bases and 1 base respectively, with 9 bases between them. Germline-derived CDR1 and CDR2 are SGHRS and YFSETQ. The CDR3, as DNA: TGCGCCAGCACCCTACCGGGCACAGATACGCAGTATTTT. Its protein product is CASTLPGTDTQYF. The full variable domain, its missing parts supplied by reference TRBV5-1 and TRBJ2-3, is KAGVTQTPRYLIKTRGQQVTLSCSPISGHRSVSWYQQTPGQGLQFLFEYFSETQRNKGNFPGRFSGRQFSNSRSEMNVSTLELGDSALYLCASTLPGTDTQYFGPGTRLTVL.

This clonotype was counted ten times or more. The V call is TRBV11-3, the J call TRBJ2-7; no clear D. The CDR3 spans 14 residues. V was shortened by 1 base and J by 3 bases, with 10 bases between the two germline ends. CDR1 is SGHNT and CDR2 is YENEEA in the germline V gene. The CDR3 spells CASSLAAPDYEQYF. CDR3 nucleotide sequence: TGTGCCAGCAGCTTAGCGGCCCCGGACTACGAGCAGTACTTC. The entire variable domain, with the rest obtained from reference TRBV11-3 and TRBJ2-7, is as follows: EAGVVQSPRYKIIEKKQPVAFWCNPISGHNTLYWYLQNLGQGPELLIRYENEEAVDDSQLPKDRFSAERLKGVDSTLKIQPAELGDSAVYLCASSLAAPDYEQYFGPGTRLTVT.

V gene TRBV29-1 combines with J gene TRBJ2-7; 8 bases align to TRBD1. CDR3 size: 12 residues. Trimming removed 7 bases from V and 3 bases from J; junction bases left unmatched: 5. The V gene's germline CDR1 is SQVTM and CDR2 ANQGSEA. The DNA of the CDR3 is TGCAGCGCCTCGACAGGGGTCTACGAGCAGTACTTC. Its protein is CSASTGVYEQYF.

This clonotype showed up many times. V usage is TRBV7-8 and J usage is TRBJ2-3, with TRBD2 matching 8 bases. The CDR3 has 15 amino acids. Germline V gives CDR1 SGHVS, CDR2 FQNEAQ. The V gene end was trimmed by 2 bases and the J gene end by 5 bases; junction bases not matched to a gene: 6. This CDR3 is CASSLRAGDGDTQYF. Here the CDR3 DNA reads TGTGCCAGCAGCTTACGAGCGGGAGATGGAGATACGCAGTATTTT. Combining the CDR3 with reference TRBV7-8 and TRBJ2-3 gives the whole variable domain GAGVSQSPRYKVAKRGQDVALRCDPISGHVSLFWYQQALGQGPEFLTYFQNEAQLDKSGLPSDRFFAERPEGSVSTLKIQRTQQEDSAVYLCASSLRAGDGDTQYFGPGTRLTVL.

This clonotype came up many times. The V and J genes are TRBV12-3 or TRBV12-4 and TRBJ1-5, with D uncertain. Between the trimmed V and J ends, which lost 2 bases and 4 bases, there was a span of 6 bases. This CDR3 region has 13 residues. The CDR3 spells CASSLNQNQPQHF. In nucleotides, the CDR3 is TGTGCCAGCAGTTTAAACCAAAATCAGCCCCAGCATTTT.

This clonotype was counted many times. V and J are TRBV19 and TRBJ2-1; TRBD1 agrees at 9 bases. J lost 9 bases, V lost 1 base, and 7 bases had no gene match. Germline V gives CDR1 LNHDA, CDR2 SQIVND (reference sequence). This CDR3 has 15 amino acids. CDR3 DNA: TGTGCCAGTAGTATAGGACAGGGGGAGTGGAGTGAGCAGTTCTTC. This sequence encodes CASSIGQGEWSEQFF.

The sample holds many counts of this clonotype. The V call is TRBV6-2 or TRBV6-3, the J call TRBJ2-7; D is undetermined. CDR3 length: 12 amino acids. Germline CDR1 is MNHEY and CDR2 is SVGEGT. V shed 5 bases and J shed 5 bases, with 10 bases lying between them. In DNA, the CDR3 is TGTGCCAGCAGTAGTAGATTGGACGAGCAGTACTTC. This gives the protein CASSSRLDEQYF.

This clonotype was counted ten times or more. This chain connects TRBV6-1 to TRBJ1-2; no reliable D call. The CDR3 consists of 16 residues. Germline V CDR1 and CDR2: MNHNS, SASEGT. The V end lost 8 bases, the J end lost 0 bases, and 19 bases lay between the germline ends. CDR3 sequence (DNA): TGTGCCAGCTCCTCCCCCGGAGGCCTTTCTAACTATGGCTACACCTTC. As protein: CASSSPGGLSNYGYTF.

This clonotype has ten or more counts. The V gene is TRBV11-1, the J gene TRBJ2-1; no reliable D call. The CDR3 is 14 residues long. V was pared by 2 bases and J by 0 bases, with 5 bases between. CDR1 and CDR2 from the germline V gene are SGHAT and FQDESV (reference sequence). As DNA, the CDR3 is TGTGCCAGCAGCTTATCTGGCTCCTACAATGAGCAGTTCTTC. Translated: CASSLSGSYNEQFF.

In its sample, this clonotype was seen many times. The chain carries TRBV2 and TRBJ2-3; 9 nucleotides match TRBD2. CDR3 length equals 16 residues. Looked up from germline, CDR1 is SNHLY and CDR2 is FYNNEI. Losses at the gene ends were 2 bases for V and 6 bases for J; bases not matched to a gene: 9. The CDR3 here is CASSERLAAHIDTQYF. The CDR3 nucleotides are TGTGCCAGCAGTGAAAGACTAGCGGCCCACATCGATACGCAGTATTTT.

This clonotype was observed at least ten times. The CDR3 sequence is CASSQEGRTQYF. CDR3 sequence (DNA): TGTGCCAGCAGCCAAGAGGGGCGGACACAGTATTTT. The chain couples TRBV3-1 to TRBJ2-3; D perhaps matches TRBD1 (5 bases). The CDR3 length is 12 residues. Trimming cost V 0 bases and J 12 bases, with 10 bases left between them. From germline, CDR1 is LGHDT and CDR2 YNNKEL (reference sequence).

In this sample, this clonotype turned up many times. The J gene is TRBJ2-6, the V gene TRBV19; D not certain. Trimming stripped 7 bases from V and 2 bases from J, with 12 bases between. Germline V gives CDR1 LNHDA, CDR2 SQIVND (reference sequence). This CDR3 spans 15 amino acids. The CDR3 nucleotides are TGTGCCAGTACCTTAGGCACGGCTGGGGCCAACGTCCTGACTTTC. Protein sequence: CASTLGTAGANVLTF.

This clonotype has a count of ten or more. The J gene is TRBJ2-5, the V gene TRBV12-3 or TRBV12-4; 7 bases are a match to TRBD1. The CDR3 is made up of 14 amino acids. V lost 2 bases, J lost 3 bases, and 3 bases stayed unmatched. CDR3 DNA: TGTGCCAGCAGTTTAAGACAGGGTAAAGAGACCCAGTACTTC. Amino acid sequence: CASSLRQGKETQYF.

This clonotype was seen repeatedly, ten times or more. This rearrangement joins TRBV28 to TRBJ2-1; 7 positions match TRBD2. The CDR3 has 17 amino acids. From germline, CDR1 is MDHEN and CDR2 SYDVKM. The V gene end was trimmed by 7 bases and the J gene end by 0 bases; junction bases not matched to a gene: 12. Written as DNA, the CDR3 is TGTGCCAGCACCCCCCCTAGCGGAGCCAGCTCCTACAATGAGCAGTTCTTC. Protein: CASTPPSGASSYNEQFF.

There are many counts of this clonotype. The rearrangement links TRBV24-1 to TRBJ1-2; D is undetermined. The CDR3 runs to 14 residues. The V end was cut by 9 bases, the J end by 6 bases, with 19 bases between. Germline CDR1 and CDR2: KGHDR and SFDVKD. The CDR3 DNA sequence: TGTGCCACCTCTGAGGGCACAGAACCGGATGGCTACACCTTC. This encodes CATSEGTEPDGYTF.

This clonotype was observed at least ten times. The genes are TRBV24-1 and TRBJ2-1; TRBD1 aligns across 8 bases. V trimming: 5 bases; J trimming: 7 bases; junction bases outside the gene matches: 3. Germline V lookup: CDR1 KGHDR, CDR2 SFDVKD. This CDR3 region has 13 residues. CDR3 bases: TGTGCCACCAGTGCCGACAGGGGAAATGAGCAGTTCTTC. Its translation is CATSADRGNEQFF.

This clonotype was detected many times. This chain's CDR3 is CASRGVNSGANVLTF. In DNA form, the CDR3 reads TGTGCCAGCAGGGGGGTGAACTCTGGGGCCAACGTCCTGACTTTC. The V and J genes are TRBV11-1 and TRBJ2-6, with D perhaps TRBD1 or TRBD2 (5 bases each). The CDR3 is 15 residues long. Germline V gene data show CDR1 as SGHAT and CDR2 as FQDESV (reference sequence). The V end was cut by 6 bases, the J end by 0 bases, with 9 bases between. Together with reference TRBV11-1 and TRBJ2-6, the CDR3 gives the full variable domain: EAEVAQSPRYKITEKSQAVAFWCDPISGHATLYWYRQILGQGPELLVQFQDESVVDDSQLPKDRFSAERLKGVDSTLKIQPAELGDSAMYLCASRGVNSGANVLTFGAGSRLTVL.

This clonotype was counted many times. This rearrangement joins TRBV5-1 to TRBJ2-3, with 13 bases lining up with TRBD2. The CDR3 runs to 15 residues. The V and J ends lost 6 bases and 5 bases, in that order; junction bases with no gene match: 6. From germline, CDR1 is SGHRS and CDR2 YFSETQ. The DNA for the CDR3 is TGCGCCAGCACCGGAGGGACTAGCGGGGTAGATACGCAGTATTTT. It is translated as CASTGGTSGVDTQYF. The full variable domain, rest sourced from reference TRBV5-1 and TRBJ2-3, is KAGVTQTPRYLIKTRGQQVTLSCSPISGHRSVSWYQQTPGQGLQFLFEYFSETQRNKGNFPGRFSGRQFSNSRSEMNVSTLELGDSALYLCASTGGTSGVDTQYFGPGTRLTVL.